The T cell receptor beta chain under discussion was sequenced for a study of shared clonotypes between healthy human individuals. The study's findings and limits: The study found roughly 5.3% of naive CD4 clonotypes shared across several donors. Clonotype sharing among the donors was expected to vary with sequencing depth. Among non-shared clonotypes, generation probabilities were lower than among those shared by all four donors. The sole specimen, blood, was sampled, and tissue repertoires likely differ.

A remark on this clone: Its antigen is unknown.

The ends lost 7 bases at V and 0 bases at J; junction bases unmatched: 5. Germline CDR1 reads GTSNPN; CDR2 reads SVGIG (reference sequence). The CDR3 totals 13 residues. The data were produced by immunoSEQ multiplex PCR, yet TCRdb's version contains in-frame clones alone and is incomplete. This table holds over a million clones, 95% to 97% found once. The sample was naive CD4+ T cells sorted from blood. Specified subset: CD45RA+ positively selected. V gene TRBV30 combines with J gene TRBJ1-1, with 7 bases fitting TRBD1. This receptor was taken from a man aged 30 to 45 in good health. CDR3 sequence: CASGGQMNTEAFF. The CDR3 DNA follows: TGTGCCTCCGGGGGACAGATGAACACTGAAGCTTTCTTT.